The rows below give T cell receptor beta chains drawn from one sample of a study of blood T cell repertoires in COVID-19. Libraries were prepared by immunoSEQ multiplex PCR; TCRdb keeps only in-frame clonotypes and omits some of them. Among over 150,000 clones listed, roughly four fifths were seen once. Sequenced material: peripheral blood. These receptor sequences come from a woman between 65 and 79 years old with COVID-19, enrolled during active disease. The CDR3 runs from the conserved cysteine through the conserved F or W. The D gene is left open where the match is weak. Some rows mark clone size as missing; the rest say once, few, many or name a class of expanded clone.

length	V	D	size	J	DNA	CDR3
17	TRBV7-6	TRBD1	NA	TRBJ1-4	TGTGCCAGCAGCCCTAGGGACAGGGGGCGGAGTAATGAAAAACTGTTTTTT	CASSPRDRGRSNEKLFF
16	TRBV28	TRBD2	NA	TRBJ2-5	TGTGCCAGCAGACCTCCCCTAGCGGGAGGAAGGGAGACCCAGTACTTC	CASRPPLAGGRETQYF
14	TRBV5-5	NA	NA	TRBJ1-6	TGTGCCAGCAGGGCCTCTCTGTCTAATTCACCCCTCCACTTT	CASRASLSNSPLHF
14	TRBV13	NA	NA	TRBJ2-5	TGTGCCAGCAGCCCCCGACACGCCGGAGAGACCCAGTACTTC	CASSPRHAGETQYF
16	TRBV7-2	NA	NA	TRBJ2-1	TGTGCCAGCAGCCAATACTCAACTGGCTCCTACAATGAGCAGTTCTTC	CASSQYSTGSYNEQFF
16	TRBV7-2	TRBD1	NA	TRBJ2-4	TGTGCCAGCAGCCCCAGGACAGGGACATTCGGAAACATTCAGTACTTC	CASSPRTGTFGNIQYF
14	TRBV28	NA	NA	TRBJ1-5	TGTGCCAGCAGTTTTGCCAGGGCGACCGGGTCCCAGCATTTT	CASSFARATGSQHF
15	TRBV19	NA	NA	TRBJ1-5	TGTGCCAGTAGTAATAGGCAGGGCTTGAGACAGCCCCAGCATTTT	CASSNRQGLRQPQHF
13	TRBV25-1	NA	NA	TRBJ1-1	TGTGCCAGCAGTGACGGAGGGCGTACTGAAGCTTTCTTT	CASSDGGRTEAFF
13	TRBV6-5	NA	NA	TRBJ1-1	TGTGCCAGCAGCTGGGAGGCTTACACTGAAGCTTTCTTT	CASSWEAYTEAFF
11	TRBV1	NA	NA	TRBJ2-7	TGCACCAGCAGCCCTTGCGGACAACAGTACTTC	CTSSPCGQQYF
13	TRBV27	TRBD1	few	TRBJ2-1	TGTGCCAGCCTCGACAGGGGATACAATGAGCAGTTCTTC	CASLDRGYNEQFF
15	TRBV27	NA	NA	TRBJ1-4	TGTGCCAGCAGTTTAGGGGCGGTAACTAATGAAAAACTGTTTTTT	CASSLGAVTNEKLFF
16	TRBV24-1	TRBD2	NA	TRBJ2-1	TGTGCCACCAGTGATCGGACTAGCGGGAGGGACAATGAGCAGTTCTTC	CATSDRTSGRDNEQFF
13	TRBV6-1	NA	NA	TRBJ1-2	TGTGCCAGCAGTGAATCAGGTCTCTATGGCTACACCTTC	CASSESGLYGYTF
14	TRBV25-1	NA	NA	TRBJ2-7	TGTGCCGCCTCTCCGGGGGTAGCCCTCTGGGAGCAGTACTTC	CAASPGVALWEQYF
12	TRBV29-1	NA	NA	TRBJ2-7	TGCAGCGTTGCGGGACACCTCTACGAGCAGTACTTC	CSVAGHLYEQYF
14	TRBV24-1	TRBD1	NA	TRBJ2-5	TGTGCCACCAGTGATTACGGGACAGGGGAGACCCAGTACTTC	CATSDYGTGETQYF
14	TRBV21-1	NA	NA	TRBJ2-7	TGTGCCAGCAGCAATCGCCACTCGAGATACGAGCAGTACTTC	CASSNRHSRYEQYF
15	TRBV7-2	TRBD1	NA	TRBJ2-7	TGTGCCAGCAGCTCCGCGGCAGGGGGCTTGTTCGAGCAGTACTTC	CASSSAAGGLFEQYF
14	TRBV5-5	NA	NA	TRBJ2-1	TGTGCCAGCAGCTTCGCAGGCCAATACAATGAGCAGTTCTTC	CASSFAGQYNEQFF
15	TRBV9	NA	NA	TRBJ2-7	TGTGCCAGCAGCGTAGGTAGACTTGCCACCTACGAGCAGTACTTC	CASSVGRLATYEQYF
14	TRBV19	NA	NA	TRBJ2-1	TGTGCCAGTAGCCCACGGGCCTCAGGGGTTGAGCAGTTCTTC	CASSPRASGVEQFF